These 23 T cell receptor beta chains were sequenced from one sample in a study of control samples from healthy donors and cancer patients (dated by TCRdb to 2019 to 2021). Library method: the immunoSEQ multiplex PCR assay. TCRdb retrieved this table from immuneACCESS and kept in-frame rearrangements only. Not all clones are present; in checked studies, unresolved V genes account for under half, and no reason is known for the remainder. The sample table contains 150,000 or so clones; only one count was recorded for about 94% of them. About 5.6% of the sample is held by the ten biggest clonotypes. The material sequenced was blood. The receptor source for this set is a man in his forties in good health.

This chain uses TRBV5-1 with TRBJ1-3, with D maybe TRBD1 (5 bases). Trimming pared 0 bases from V and 4 bases from J, leaving 17 bases between. CDR3 length: 17 residues. Germline V gene sequence: CDR1 SGHRS, CDR2 YFSETQ. The CDR3 reads CASSLELGGWKGNTIYF. The DNA of the CDR3 is TGCGCCAGCAGCTTGGAACTCGGGGGGTGGAAGGGAAACACCATATATTTT.

The chain links TRBV28 to TRBJ2-3; D unclear. V lost 6 bases and J 5 bases, leaving 9 bases between the germline ends. This CDR3 contains 12 residues. Germline CDR1 reads MDHEN; CDR2 reads SYDVKM. The CDR3: CASSPVGDTQYF. Here the CDR3 DNA reads TGTGCCAGCAGCCCGGTTGGAGATACGCAGTATTTT.

The V gene is TRBV24-1, the J gene TRBJ2-2, with 7 bases aligning to TRBD1. Germline V CDR1 and CDR2: KGHDR, SFDVKD. The CDR3 loop spans 16 amino acids. V trimming: 4 bases; J trimming: 0 bases; junction bases outside the gene matches: 4. CDR3 coding DNA: TGTGCCACCAGTGACCTGACAGGGTCGAACACCGGGGAGCTGTTTTTT. The encoded protein is CATSDLTGSNTGELFF.

The chain has TRBV12-3 or TRBV12-4 and TRBJ2-1; perhaps D is TRBD1 or TRBD2 (5 bases each). Trimming left V 3 bases short and J 7 bases short, with 10 bases between. There are 13 residues in the CDR3. CDR3 sequence reads: CASSLVWGNEQFF. As DNA, the CDR3 is TGTGCCAGCAGTTTGGTGTGGGGGAATGAGCAGTTCTTC.

J is TRBJ2-2 and V is TRBV5-1; perhaps TRBD2 as D (6 bases). The CDR3 runs to 14 residues. The ends were cut back, 2 bases at V and 3 bases at J, with 8 bases in the middle. Per the germline V gene, CDR1 is SGHRS and CDR2 is YFSETQ. The CDR3 is CASSFGGYTGELFF. The CDR3 nucleotides are TGCGCCAGCAGCTTTGGAGGGTACACCGGGGAGCTGTTTTTT.

Worth noting for this clone: Other DNA sequences in the same sample also yield this CDR3. The chain combines TRBV7-9 with TRBJ1-5; 7 nucleotides match TRBD1. This CDR3 is built from 14 residues. J lost 3 bases, V lost 2 bases, and 1 base had no gene match. From germline, CDR1 is SEHNR and CDR2 FQNEAQ (reference sequence). The CDR3: CASSLQGDNQPQHF. CDR3 nucleotide sequence: TGTGCCAGCAGCTTACAGGGGGACAATCAGCCCCAGCATTTT.

The CDR3 sequence: CASQGSSNQPQHF. CDR3 nucleotide sequence: TGTGCCAGCCAGGGGAGTAGCAATCAGCCCCAGCATTTT. The rearrangement uses TRBV6-5 and TRBJ1-5; possible D gene TRBD1, 6 bases. In germline, CDR1 is MNHEY, CDR2 SVGAGI. The CDR3 contains 13 residues. With 8 bases removed from V and 0 bases from J, the gap between germline ends came to 8 bases.

The V and J genes are TRBV30 and TRBJ1-1; D perhaps matches TRBD1 (5 bases). The CDR3 loop spans 14 amino acids. In germline, CDR1 is GTSNPN, CDR2 SVGIG (reference sequence). V lost 4 bases and J 0 bases, leaving 12 bases between the germline ends. Here the CDR3 DNA reads TGTGCCTGGAACCTCCCGGGGGTGAACACTGAAGCTTTCTTT. This encodes CAWNLPGVNTEAFF.

This sequence joins TRBV27 and TRBJ2-1; 7 nucleotides agree with TRBD2. This CDR3 comprises 13 residues. Germline V lookup: CDR1 MNHEY, CDR2 SMNVEV (reference sequence). Unmatched junction bases numbered 12, after V lost 5 bases and J lost 14 bases. Here the CDR3 reads CASSTQRTRSKFF. CDR3 in DNA: TGTGCCAGCAGTACGCAACGGACTAGGTCGAAGTTCTTC.

The rearrangement joins TRBV6-5 to TRBJ1-2; D is unclear. Germline V gene lookup returns CDR1 MNHEY and CDR2 SVGAGI. The length of the CDR3 is 12 residues. Trimming shortened V by 6 bases and J by 0 bases, and 5 bases separated the two germline ends. The CDR3 nucleotides read TGTGCCAGCAGGGGAGCTAACTATGGCTACACCTTC. Its translation is CASRGANYGYTF.

The rearrangement uses TRBV30 and TRBJ1-2; maybe TRBD1 (6 bases). This CDR3 contains 14 residues. Trimming removed 2 bases from V and 7 bases from J, with 17 bases in between. CDR1 is GTSNPN and CDR2 is SVGIG in the germline V gene (reference sequence). CDR3 amino acids: CAWSSKQGSAGYTF. DNA for the CDR3: TGTGCCTGGAGTTCGAAACAGGGTTCCGCTGGCTACACCTTC.

This chain uses TRBV9 with TRBJ2-3; TRBD2 matches at 7 bases. V shed 3 bases and J 7 bases; nucleotides not matched to a gene: 11. The germline V gene encodes CDR1 SGDLS and CDR2 YYNGEE. The CDR3 has 15 residues. CDR3 DNA: TGTGCCAGCAGCGCCGGAAGCGGGGACCATTATACGCAGTATTTT. Its protein product is CASSAGSGDHYTQYF.

The V and J genes are TRBV5-1 and TRBJ2-3; D might be TRBD2 (6 bases). CDR3 length: 13 amino acids. Germline V gives CDR1 SGHRS, CDR2 YFSETQ. V was pared by 4 bases and J by 6 bases, with 12 bases between. CDR3 protein: CASSPGTLDTQYF. The CDR3 region has the DNA TGCGCCAGCAGCCCCGGGACTCTGGATACGCAGTATTTT.

This chain connects TRBV6-6 to TRBJ2-1, with 8 bases matching TRBD2. Germline V lookup: CDR1 MNHNY, CDR2 SVGAGI (reference sequence). The CDR3 extends over 16 amino acids. After removal of 4 bases from V and 6 bases from J, the junction contained 11 bases not matched to a gene. CDR3 in amino acids: CASSFLIPGTSNEQFF. The CDR3 region has the DNA TGTGCCAGCAGTTTTCTTATTCCCGGGACTAGCAATGAGCAGTTCTTC.

This chain joins TRBV9 and TRBJ1-6; no clear D gene. The length of the CDR3 is 15 residues. V was pared by 0 bases and J by 10 bases, with 14 bases between. Germline V gives CDR1 SGDLS, CDR2 YYNGEE. CDR3 in DNA: TGTGCCAGCAGCGTAGACGGAGCTGATATATCACCCCTCCACTTT. It specifies CASSVDGADISPLHF.

The CDR3 sequence is CASSEQGNTGELFF. In DNA form, the CDR3 reads TGTGCCAGCAGTGAACAGGGCAACACCGGGGAGCTGTTTTTT. The chain joins TRBV6-1 to TRBJ2-2; the D gene is possibly TRBD1 (5 bases). Germline-derived CDR1 and CDR2 are MNHNS and SASEGT. The ends were cut back, 2 bases at V and 2 bases at J, with 6 bases in the middle. This CDR3 spans 14 amino acids.

This chain joins TRBV4-1 and TRBJ1-6, with 7 bases fitting TRBD1. The J segment lost 8 bases and the V segment lost 5 bases, leaving 12 bases of the junction unmatched. This CDR3 region has 16 residues. CDR1 and CDR2 (germline): MGHRA, YSYEKL. CDR3 nucleotide sequence: TGCGCCAGCAGCAAGGACCCAGGGGGTTGGGATTCACCCCTCCACTTT. This translates into CASSKDPGGWDSPLHF.

This clone was found a few times. The V call is TRBV3-1 (or the pseudogene TRBV3-2), the J call TRBJ1-5, with D hard to call. The CDR3 sequence is 15 residues long. The V and J ends lost 5 bases and 0 bases respectively, with 11 bases between them. Germline V gives CDR1 LGHDT, CDR2 YNNKEL (reference sequence). CDR3 region: CASSWARYSNQPQHF. The CDR3 region has the DNA TGTGCCAGCAGCTGGGCCAGATATAGCAATCAGCCCCAGCATTTT.

This sequence joins TRBV25-1 and TRBJ1-1; perhaps TRBD1 as D (5 bases). The CDR3 spans 14 residues. V lost 4 bases to trimming and J lost 0 bases, with 9 bases between them. Looked up from germline, CDR1 is MGHDK and CDR2 is SYGVNS. The CDR3 bases are TGTGCCAGCAGTGGTGACAGTATGAACACTGAAGCTTTCTTT. This translates into CASSGDSMNTEAFF.

The CDR3 here is CASSLTWGSGYTF. The CDR3 DNA reads as TGTGCCAGCAGTTTGACTTGGGGAAGTGGCTACACCTTC. This chain links TRBV28 with TRBJ1-2; D uncertain. Germline V gives CDR1 MDHEN, CDR2 SYDVKM. There are 13 residues in the CDR3. Trimming cost V 3 bases and J 7 bases, with 12 bases left between them.

The V call is TRBV28, the J call TRBJ1-5; the D is unclear. The CDR3 has 13 residues. V gave up 3 bases and J gave up 7 bases, with 10 bases separating them. Germline lookup yields CDR1 MDHEN and CDR2 SYDVKM. As DNA, the CDR3 is TGTGCCAGCAGTTTTTCAGGAGGCCAGCCCCAGCATTTT. Translation gives CASSFSGGQPQHF.

This chain uses TRBV4-1 with TRBJ1-1; D gene unclear. The germline V gene has CDR1 MGHRA and CDR2 YSYEKL. The CDR3 runs 13 residues. V lost 0 bases to trimming and J lost 5 bases, with 7 bases between them. The CDR3 bases are TGCGCCAGCAGCCAAGACGGGAGGACTGAAGCTTTCTTT. It codes for CASSQDGRTEAFF.

The V and J genes are TRBV5-1 and TRBJ1-3; no clear D. Between the trimmed V and J ends, which lost 3 bases and 4 bases, there was a span of 2 bases. The length of the CDR3 is 11 residues. In germline, CDR1 is SGHRS, CDR2 YFSETQ. In DNA, the CDR3 is TGCGCCAGCAGCTCGGGAAACACCATATATTTT. Its protein product is CASSSGNTIYF.